This record looks at one T cell receptor beta chain sequence and its context. V was pared by 5 bases and J by 0 bases, with 16 bases between. Germline V gene lookup returns CDR1 SNHLY and CDR2 FYNNEI. CDR3 length equals 16 residues. The data were obtained in a study of blood T cell repertoires in COVID-19. Background on the study: Acute and convalescent COVID-19 specimens originated in the United States, Italy and Spain. Sample material is recorded as cDNA or gDNA derived from T cells, B-cell-depleted T cells, or PBMCs.

Repertoires were generated with immunoSEQ multiplex PCR, while TCRdb's copy carries only in-frame clones and drops some. Here the sample spans around 120,000 clones, about 88% being singletons. V gene TRBV2 combines with J gene TRBJ1-1, with D possibly TRBD1 on 6 matching bases. Sequences were obtained from peripheral blood. The receptor was derived from a human donor in a cohort sampled during active COVID-19. Here the CDR3 reads CASSHVIGGLNTEAFF. CDR3 nucleotide sequence: TGTGCCAGCAGTCATGTGATAGGGGGATTGAACACTGAAGCTTTCTTT.